A single sample is the source of the 3 T cell receptor beta chains below, sequenced in a study of cytomegalovirus exposure and HLA in healthy donors. PCR involved 60 Vbeta and 13 Jbeta primers. The method was immunoSEQ multiplex PCR; TCRdb's version includes in-frame clones alone and lacks a portion of them. The sample holds about 82,000 clones; about 66% are singletons and the top ten take about 22%. Input material: PBMCs. The receptors here all came from a woman aged 45-65 years in good health and CMV-seropositive.

In DNA, the CDR3 is TGTGCCAGCAGTTCCGACGGGATCTATCAGCCCCAGCATTTT. Amino acids: CASSSDGIYQPQHF. The chain uses TRBV7-8 and TRBJ1-5, with no clear D. With 6 bases removed from V and 5 bases from J, the gap between germline ends came to 14 bases. Germline CDR1 is SGHVS and CDR2 is FQNEAQ. The CDR3 covers 14 residues.

This clone was found a few times. The chain uses TRBV19 and TRBJ1-6; D gene unclear. Trimming shortened V by 4 bases and J by 3 bases, and 16 bases separated the two germline ends. The CDR3 contains 17 residues. Per germline, CDR1 LNHDA and CDR2 SQIVND (reference sequence). CDR3 in amino acids: CASSKGGSGFYNSPLHF. In DNA form, the CDR3 reads TGTGCCAGTAGTAAAGGAGGGTCGGGCTTCTATAATTCACCCCTCCACTTT. The full variable domain, its missing parts supplied by reference TRBV19 and TRBJ1-6, is DGGITQSPKYLFRKEGQNVTLSCEQNLNHDAMYWYRQDPGQGLRLIYYSQIVNDFQKGDIAEGYSVSREKKESFPLTVTSAQKNPTAFYLCASSKGGSGFYNSPLHFGNGTRLTVT.

The chain combines TRBV7-2 with TRBJ2-3; 7 nucleotides agree with TRBD1. Germline CDR1 and CDR2: SGHTA and FQGNSA. V shed 1 base and J 4 bases; nucleotides not matched to a gene: 5. This CDR3 region has 15 residues. The CDR3 region is CASSLERGRADTQYF. Written as DNA, the CDR3 is TGTGCCAGCAGCTTAGAAAGGGGGCGGGCAGATACGCAGTATTTT.